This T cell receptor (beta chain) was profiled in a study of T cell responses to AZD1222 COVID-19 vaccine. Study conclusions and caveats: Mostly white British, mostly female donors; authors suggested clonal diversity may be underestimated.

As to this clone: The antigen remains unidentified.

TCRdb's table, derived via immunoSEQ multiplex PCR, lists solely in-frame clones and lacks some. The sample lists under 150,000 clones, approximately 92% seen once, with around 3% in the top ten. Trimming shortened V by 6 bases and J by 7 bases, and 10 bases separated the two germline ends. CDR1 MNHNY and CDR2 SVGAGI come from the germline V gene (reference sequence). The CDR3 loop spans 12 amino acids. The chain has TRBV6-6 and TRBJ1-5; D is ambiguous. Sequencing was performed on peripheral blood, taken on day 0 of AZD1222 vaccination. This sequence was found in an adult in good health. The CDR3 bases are TGTGCCAGCAGACTCGTGGGGCAGCCCCAGCATTTT. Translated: CASRLVGQPQHF.